Listed below are T cell receptor beta chains from one sample, sequenced in a study of identical twins. Each CDR3 protein is one row after TCRdb ran MiXCR on the 5' RACE reads. Of under 250,000 distinct CDR3 sequences listed, approximately 9% are singletons. Input material: memory (CD45RO+) T cells sorted from blood. The receptors derive from a woman aged 18-35 years in good health. CDR3s include the opening cysteine and the closing phenylalanine or tryptophan. D genes are given only for firm matches. The size of a clone is reported for some rows only, either as once, few or many, or as a class for expanded clones.

>TRBV29-1|TRBD1|TRBJ1-2|few
TGCAGCATTCCCGATACCACAGGGGAAGGGTACACCTTC
CSIPDTTGEGYTF
>TRBV6-1|.|TRBJ2-3|few
TGTGCCAGCAGAAGGGGGGACTCACGCACAGATACGCAGTATTTT
CASRRGDSRTDTQYF
>TRBV29-1|.|TRBJ2-7|few
TGCAGCGTACAGATTAGACAGCATAGCTCCTACGAGCAGTACTTC
CSVQIRQHSSYEQYF
>TRBV20-1|.|TRBJ2-1|few
TGCAGTGCTAGTAGAGGGGGGGGGAATGAGCAGTTCTTC
CSASRGGGNEQFF
>TRBV29-1|TRBD1|TRBJ2-7|few
TGCAGCGTTGCCCTCGGGACAGGACCCTACGAGCAGTACTTC
CSVALGTGPYEQYF
>TRBV30|.|TRBJ1-3|.
TGTGCCTCCTCAAGAGGAGGTAGTATTGGAAACACCATATATTTT
CASSRGGSIGNTIYF
>TRBV2|TRBD1|TRBJ2-7|once
TGTGCCAGCAGGGGGGACAGGGGGCCTAACTACGAGCAGTACTTC
CASRGDRGPNYEQYF
>TRBV5-1|TRBD2|TRBJ2-7|.
TGCGCCAGCAGCTCCGCGCTAGCGGGGGGGCGCGAGCAGTACTTC
CASSSALAGGREQYF
>TRBV6-1|.|TRBJ2-1|.
TGTGCCAGCAGCGCTGACTACCTCATCTACAATGAGCAGTTCTTC
CASSADYLIYNEQFF
>TRBV20-1|TRBD2|TRBJ2-1|many
TGCAGTGCTAGCAGGACTAGCGGGAGGCACAATGAGCAGTTCTTC
CSASRTSGRHNEQFF
>TRBV12-3/TRBV12-4|.|TRBJ2-7|few
TGTGCCAGCAGTTCCAGACGGTTGACCCGTCACTCCTACGAGCAGTACTTC
CASSSRRLTRHSYEQYF
>TRBV2|.|TRBJ1-2|few
TGTGCCAGCGCTTATTCGACAGAGAACTATGGCTACACCTTC
CASAYSTENYGYTF
>TRBV5-1|.|TRBJ2-2|many
TGCGCCAGCAGCTTGGGGAGGACAGATAACACCGGGGAGCTGTTTTTT
CASSLGRTDNTGELFF
>TRBV7-2|.|TRBJ1-3|few
TGTGCCAGCAGTTTCTCGGGACACCCCTCTGGAAACACCATATATTTT
CASSFSGHPSGNTIYF
>TRBV6-1|.|TRBJ1-5|many
TGTGCCAGCAGTGAGGGGAGGGGTCGACAGCCCCAGCATTTT
CASSEGRGRQPQHF
>TRBV29-1|.|TRBJ1-5|.
TGCAGCGTTGCCGGTATCGGGCAGCCCCAGCATTTT
CSVAGIGQPQHF
>TRBV20-1|.|TRBJ1-4|.
TGCAGTGCTAGAGTTGGTGAAAAACTGTTTTTT
CSARVGEKLFF
>TRBV5-6|.|TRBJ1-1|many
TGTGCCAGCAGCCCCACGACAGGTATGAACACTGAAGCTTTCTTT
CASSPTTGMNTEAFF
>TRBV5-1|.|TRBJ1-5|.
TGCGCCAGCAGCTTGGAGGGTAGCAATCAGCCCCAGCATTTT
CASSLEGSNQPQHF
>TRBV7-9|.|TRBJ2-2|many
TGTGCCAGCAGCTACACAGCGTCCACCGGGGAGCTGTTTTTT
CASSYTASTGELFF
>TRBV7-2|.|TRBJ1-2|few
TGTGCCAGCAGCCAAAACTATGGCTACACCTTC
CASSQNYGYTF
>TRBV7-8|TRBD2|TRBJ2-7|many
TGTGCCAGCAGCGCACTAGCGGGGAGTTCCTACGAGCAGTACTTC
CASSALAGSSYEQYF
>TRBV7-2|.|TRBJ2-1|.
TGTGCCAGCAGTTCCGGGCCCCGAGAGATGCAGTTCTTC
CASSSGPREMQFF
>TRBV11-2|.|TRBJ1-2|many
TGTGCCAGCAGCCTGGACCCGTCCGTGGGTGGCTACACCTTC
CASSLDPSVGGYTF
>TRBV7-9|TRBD2|TRBJ2-5|.
TGTGCCAGCAGCTTCCGGGAGGGGGGTAAGACCCAGTACTTC
CASSFREGGKTQYF
>TRBV15|TRBD2|TRBJ2-3|.
TGTGCCACCAGCAGGGGGTCGAGCGGGAATACGGATACGCAGTATTTT
CATSRGSSGNTDTQYF
>TRBV27|TRBD2|TRBJ2-1|.
TGTGCCAGCACGAGCGGGGGGGTGTTTGAGCAGTTCTTC
CASTSGGVFEQFF
>TRBV10-3|TRBD1|TRBJ1-1|many
TGTGCCATCAGTGAGCCGGGACAGAGGGGAGAGGGCACTGAAGCTTTCTTT
CAISEPGQRGEGTEAFF
>TRBV20-1|.|TRBJ1-2|few
TGCAGTGCTAGAGATGTGAATAACTATGGCTACACCTTC
CSARDVNNYGYTF
>TRBV18|.|TRBJ1-1|.
TGTGCCAGCTCACCATTCGAAGTTAACACTGAAGCTTTCTTT
CASSPFEVNTEAFF
>TRBV4-1|TRBD2|TRBJ2-1|many
TGCGCCAGCAGGTCCGGACTAGCAGGCAGCAATGAGCAGTTCTTC
CASRSGLAGSNEQFF
>TRBV20-1|TRBD2|TRBJ2-7|.
TGCAGTGCTAGTAATTTAGGGGAGGGTCCCTACGAGCAGTACTTC
CSASNLGEGPYEQYF
>TRBV20-1|TRBD1|TRBJ2-1|few
TGCAGTGCGACAGGGAGTGACTACAATGAGCAGTTCTTC
CSATGSDYNEQFF
>TRBV5-1|.|TRBJ2-7|.
TGCGCCAGCAGCCTGACACAGGGAATAAGCTCCTACGAGCAGTACTTC
CASSLTQGISSYEQYF
>TRBV24-1|.|TRBJ2-1|.
TGTGCCACCAGTCCCTCTGGATCCCCCTACAATGAGCAGTTCTTC
CATSPSGSPYNEQFF
>TRBV20-1|TRBD1|TRBJ1-2|.
TGCAGTGCTAGGATTAGGGACAGGGTGATTGGCTACACCTTC
CSARIRDRVIGYTF
>TRBV20-1|.|TRBJ2-3|few
TGCAGTAAGGGACATCGCACAGATACGCAGTATTTT
CSKGHRTDTQYF
>TRBV12-3/TRBV12-4|.|TRBJ2-7|few
TGTGCCGGCAGTTTAGGGGGAGCCTACGAGCAGTACTTC
CAGSLGGAYEQYF
>TRBV7-2|.|TRBJ2-5|.
TGTGCCAGCAGCTTAGGCTCACTAGACCAAGAGACCCAGTACTTC
CASSLGSLDQETQYF
>TRBV5-1|TRBD2|TRBJ2-2|many
TGCGCCAGCAGCGTGAGCGGGGTAGCGAACACCGGGGAGCTGTTTTTT
CASSVSGVANTGELFF
>TRBV12-3/TRBV12-4|TRBD1|TRBJ1-6|.
TGTGCCAGCACTTGGACAGGGGCTGCTAATTCACCCCTCCACTTT
CASTWTGAANSPLHF
>TRBV7-8|TRBD1|TRBJ1-4|many
TGTGCCAGCAGCTTAGAAACTGAGAGGGGGCCGGTTTTTGAAAAACTGTTTTTT
CASSLETERGPVFEKLFF
>TRBV4-3|.|TRBJ2-7|few
TGCGCCAGCAGCCAAGATGCAACGGGAGCCCCGTACTTC
CASSQDATGAPYF
>TRBV5-1|.|TRBJ2-1|many
TGCGCCAGCAGCTTGGATCCCAATGGAGCCTACAATGAGCAGTTCTTC
CASSLDPNGAYNEQFF
>TRBV7-3|.|TRBJ1-2|.
TGTGCCAGCAGCCCCCAGGGAGGACTTAACTATGGCTACACCTTC
CASSPQGGLNYGYTF
>TRBV6-1|.|TRBJ1-1|.
TGTGCCAGCAGTGAATGGGTGAGAGCTTTCTTT
CASSEWVRAFF
>TRBV5-1|.|TRBJ2-7|.
TGCGCCAGCAGCTCGGGGAGGGGGAGCGAGCAGTACTTC
CASSSGRGSEQYF
>TRBV20-1|TRBD1|TRBJ2-2|many
TGCAGTGCCCCCGGACAGGCGAACACCGGGGAGCTGTTTTTT
CSAPGQANTGELFF
>TRBV11-3|TRBD2|TRBJ2-1|.
TGTGCCAGCAGCTCTCCCGGGACTAGCGGGGCCTACAATGAGCAGTTCTTC
CASSSPGTSGAYNEQFF
>TRBV6-1|TRBD1|TRBJ2-3|.
TGTGCCAGCAGTAGACAGGGGTGGTCAGATACGCAGTATTTT
CASSRQGWSDTQYF
>TRBV2|.|TRBJ1-6|few
TGTGCCAGCAGTGCTACAGGGTTCCAGAATTCACCCCTCCACTTT
CASSATGFQNSPLHF
>TRBV19|TRBD1|TRBJ1-5|.
TGTGCCAGTAGTACATCGCAGACAGGGGGCAGTCAGCCCCAGCATTTT
CASSTSQTGGSQPQHF
>TRBV12-3/TRBV12-4|.|TRBJ1-6|.
TGTGCCAGCAGTTTAGCACAGGACAATTCACCCCTCCACTTT
CASSLAQDNSPLHF